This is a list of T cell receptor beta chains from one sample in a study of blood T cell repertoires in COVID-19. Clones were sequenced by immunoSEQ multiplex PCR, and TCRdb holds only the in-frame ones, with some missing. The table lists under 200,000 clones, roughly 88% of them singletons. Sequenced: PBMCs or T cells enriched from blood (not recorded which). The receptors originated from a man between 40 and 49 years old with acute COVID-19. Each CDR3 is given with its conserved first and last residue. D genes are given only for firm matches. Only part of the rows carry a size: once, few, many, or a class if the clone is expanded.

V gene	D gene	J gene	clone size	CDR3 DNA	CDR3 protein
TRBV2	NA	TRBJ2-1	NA	TGTGCCAGCAGTGCGGTCTCCTACAATGAGCAGTTCTTC	CASSAVSYNEQFF
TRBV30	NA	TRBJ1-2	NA	TGTGCCTGGACCTTTGGCAGGGGTGTCATTGGCTACACCTTC	CAWTFGRGVIGYTF
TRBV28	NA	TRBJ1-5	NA	TGTGCCAGTCGACAGGTAAATCAGCCCCAGCATTTT	CASRQVNQPQHF
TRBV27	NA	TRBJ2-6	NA	TGTGCCAGCATGAAACAGACCTCTGGGGCCAACGTCCTGACTTTC	CASMKQTSGANVLTF
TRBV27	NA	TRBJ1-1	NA	TGTGCCAGCAGTTTATCTCCCCCTCAGGGGTTCAACACTGAAGCTTTCTTT	CASSLSPPQGFNTEAFF
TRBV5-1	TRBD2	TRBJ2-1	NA	TGCGCCAGCAGCGCCCCACTAGCGGGAGTTAACAATGAGCAGTTCTTC	CASSAPLAGVNNEQFF
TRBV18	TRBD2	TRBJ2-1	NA	TGTGCCAGCTCCATCTCTCCCGGGACTAGCGGGAGGGTTGAGCAGTTCTTC	CASSISPGTSGRVEQFF
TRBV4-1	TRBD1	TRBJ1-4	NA	TGCGCCAGCAGCCAAGCCTACGGACAGGGAACCGAAAAACTGTTTTTT	CASSQAYGQGTEKLFF
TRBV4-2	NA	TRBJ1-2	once	TGTGCCAGCAGCCAAGAGGGGTCTGGGGGCTACTATGGCTACACCTTC	CASSQEGSGGYYGYTF
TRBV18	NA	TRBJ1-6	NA	TGTGCCAGCTCACCAGCGGGCGACCGACCCCTCCACTTT	CASSPAGDRPLHF
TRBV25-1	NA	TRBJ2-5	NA	TGTGCCAGCAGTGATTGGGGCCAGCAAGAGACCCAGTACTTC	CASSDWGQQETQYF
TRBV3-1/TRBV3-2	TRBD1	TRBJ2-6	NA	TGTGCCAGCAGTCACAGGGGAACTGGGGCCAACGTCCTGACTTTC	CASSHRGTGANVLTF
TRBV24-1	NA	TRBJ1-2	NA	TGTGCCACCAGTGGCAGGGGCTCGGGGGGCTACACCTTC	CATSGRGSGGYTF
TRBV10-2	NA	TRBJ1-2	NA	TGCGCCAGCGCCGAACAGGGCTTCGCGGTCGGCTACACCTTC	CASAEQGFAVGYTF
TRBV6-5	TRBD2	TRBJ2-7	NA	TGTGCCGGGCGGGAGCTCCAAAGCTCCTACGAGCAGTACTTC	CAGRELQSSYEQYF
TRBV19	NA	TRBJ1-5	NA	TGTGCCAGTACCCCGGACAACTGGAAAGATCAGCCCCAGCATTTT	CASTPDNWKDQPQHF
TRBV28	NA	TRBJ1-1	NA	TGTGCCAGCAGTATTTATTTATTGAACACTGAAGCTTTCTTT	CASSIYLLNTEAFF
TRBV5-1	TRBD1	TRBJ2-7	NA	TGCGCCAGCAGCCCTCAAACAGGGGGCAACGAGCAGTACTTC	CASSPQTGGNEQYF
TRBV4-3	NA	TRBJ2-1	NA	NA	CASSQGVAFGAGGAFF
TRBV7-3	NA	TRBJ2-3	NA	TGTGCCAGCAGCTTACAGGGGGGTACGCAGTATTTT	CASSLQGGTQYF
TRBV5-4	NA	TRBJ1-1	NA	TGTGCCAGCAGCTTGGCCCGGGAGGGCACTGAAGCTTTCTTT	CASSLAREGTEAFF
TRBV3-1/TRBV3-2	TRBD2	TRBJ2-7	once	TGTGCCAGCACCTCGCATCAGACTAGCGGGAAATCATCGGGGGAGCAGTACTTC	CASTSHQTSGKSSGEQYF
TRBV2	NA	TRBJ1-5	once	TGTGCCAGCAGTGAAGGGGGAGTTGGTAATCAGCCCCAGCATTTT	CASSEGGVGNQPQHF
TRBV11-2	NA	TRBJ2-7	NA	TGTGCCAGCAGCTTAGGGGACTCAGCCTACGAGCAGTACTTC	CASSLGDSAYEQYF
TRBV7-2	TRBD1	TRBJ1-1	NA	TGTGCCAGCAGCCCGAACGCAGGGGGTCGAACTGAAGCTTTCTTT	CASSPNAGGRTEAFF
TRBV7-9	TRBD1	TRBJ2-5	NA	TGTGCCAGCAGCTTAGGGGACAGCTCTTTTGAGACCCAGTACTTC	CASSLGDSSFETQYF
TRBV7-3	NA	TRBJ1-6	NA	TGTGCCAGCAGTCCAGGTGGGGGGGGTCCCAATTCACCCCTCCACTTT	CASSPGGGGPNSPLHF
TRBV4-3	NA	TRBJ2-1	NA	TGCGCCAGCAGCCAAGATGGCGGCAGCTCCTACAATGAGCAGTTCTTC	CASSQDGGSSYNEQFF
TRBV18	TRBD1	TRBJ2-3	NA	TGTGCCAGCTCGGGGACAGACTACACAGATACGCAGTATTTT	CASSGTDYTDTQYF
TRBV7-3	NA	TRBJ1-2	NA	TGTGCCAGCAGCGACTGGGACTTACCCTCCTATGGCTACACCTTC	CASSDWDLPSYGYTF
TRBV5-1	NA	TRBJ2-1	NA	TGCGCCAGCAGTTTTACTCGGAGCTCCTACAATGAGCAGTTCTTC	CASSFTRSSYNEQFF